These 32 T cell receptor beta chains originate from one sample sequenced in a study of T cell responses to AZD1222 COVID-19 vaccine. Method: immunoSEQ multiplex PCR; TCRdb's copy keeps in-frame clones and lacks some. Of about 160,000 clones listed, 85% to 95% are singletons. The input for sequencing was peripheral blood, taken on day 0 of AZD1222 vaccination. The receptors originated from an adult in good health.

V is TRBV7-2 and J is TRBJ2-7; 12 bases are a match to TRBD1. Germline assignment: CDR1 SGHTA and CDR2 FQGNSA. Trimming cost V 4 bases and J 7 bases; bases outside gene matches: 14. This CDR3 contains 17 residues. CDR3 nucleotide sequence: TGTGCCAGCAGCTACTATTCTCTACGGGACAGGGGGCATGAGCAGTACTTC. Its translation is CASSYYSLRDRGHEQYF.

The rearrangement joins TRBV7-9 to TRBJ2-1, with D tentatively TRBD1 or TRBD2 (5 bases each). V gave up 4 bases and J gave up 8 bases, with 18 bases separating them. The germline V gene has CDR1 SEHNR and CDR2 FQNEAQ (reference sequence). The CDR3 extends over 15 amino acids. CDR3 sequence reads: CASSSGPGELYEQFF. In DNA form, the CDR3 reads TGTGCCAGCAGCTCGGGGCCCGGCGAGTTATATGAGCAGTTCTTC.

The V and J genes are TRBV5-1 and TRBJ2-7, with a tentative D call TRBD1 (7 bases). This CDR3 is 16 amino acids long. Germline V gene data show CDR1 as SGHRS and CDR2 as YFSETQ. V lost 1 base to trimming and J lost 2 bases, with 16 bases between them. As DNA, the CDR3 is TGCGCCAGCAGCTTGACGCGGGCAGGGGGGACCTACGAGCAGTACTTC. Its translation is CASSLTRAGGTYEQYF.

V and J are TRBV23-1 and TRBJ2-5; 10 nucleotides align to TRBD1. TRBV23-1 counts as an open reading frame of uncertain function. This CDR3 has 21 amino acids. The ends lost 0 bases at V and 5 bases at J; junction bases unmatched: 21. The CDR3 sequence: CASSQSRRRAGRQGARETQYF. In nucleotides, the CDR3 is TGCGCCAGCAGTCAATCGAGGAGGCGGGCCGGGCGACAGGGGGCAAGGGAGACCCAGTACTTC.

The chain is built from TRBV6-6 and TRBJ2-1; D might be TRBD1 or TRBD2, each matching 7 bases. The CDR3 contains 14 residues. The V end lost 7 bases, the J end lost 4 bases, and 14 bases lay between the germline ends. Germline loops: CDR1 MNHNY, CDR2 SVGAGI (reference sequence). CDR3 sequence: CASMGGDSYNEQFF. In nucleotides, the CDR3 is TGTGCCAGCATGGGGGGGGACAGTTACAATGAGCAGTTCTTC.

This chain uses TRBV10-1 with TRBJ2-3; D may be TRBD2 (6 bases). Germline V gene sequence: CDR1 WNHNN, CDR2 SYGVQD (reference sequence). V was trimmed by 4 bases and J by 6 bases, leaving 14 bases between them. CDR3 length: 14 residues. The CDR3 loop reads CASSVAGFTDTQYF. CDR3 sequence (DNA): TGCGCCAGCAGTGTTGCGGGGTTCACGGATACGCAGTATTTT.

The CDR3 region has the DNA TGTGCCAGCAGCTTAGGGCAGGGCTCAAGCAATCAGCCCCAGCATTTT. Translated, it gives CASSLGQGSSNQPQHF. The chain links TRBV7-9 to TRBJ1-5; D perhaps matches TRBD1 (5 bases). V dropped 1 base and J dropped 1 base, with 11 bases sitting between them. The V gene's germline CDR1 is SEHNR and CDR2 FQNEAQ (reference sequence). The CDR3 length is 16 residues.

This clone came up once. The J gene is TRBJ2-1, the V gene TRBV6-5; TRBD2 matches 7 bases. Germline V lookup: CDR1 MNHEY, CDR2 SVGAGI. The CDR3 spans 15 residues. V was pared by 6 bases and J by 5 bases, with 10 bases of the junction left unmatched. CDR3 residues: CASRYRGVLDNEQFF. The CDR3 nucleotides read TGTGCCAGCAGATATCGGGGGGTCCTGGACAATGAGCAGTTCTTC.

The rearrangement uses TRBV4-2 and TRBJ1-5; 7 bases match TRBD1. The V and J ends lost 4 bases and 4 bases, in that order; junction bases with no gene match: 13. The CDR3 has 17 amino acids. Germline V gene data show CDR1 as LGHNA and CDR2 as YNFKEQ. CDR3 residues: CASSPFTGVAANQPQHF. The DNA of the CDR3 is TGTGCCAGCAGCCCATTCACAGGGGTGGCGGCGAATCAGCCCCAGCATTTT.

The gene calls are TRBV28 and TRBJ2-7; D unresolved. Germline V gene data show CDR1 as MDHEN and CDR2 as SYDVKM. V was clipped by 10 bases and J by 7 bases, with 5 bases between them. The CDR3 is 8 residues long. The CDR3 spells CATGEQYF. DNA for the CDR3: TGTGCCACTGGAGAGCAGTACTTC.

V is TRBV10-3 and J is TRBJ1-2; D gene unclear. V shed 3 bases and J shed 1 base, with 15 bases lying between them. This CDR3 is 16 amino acids long. Germline V gene sequence: CDR1 ENHRY, CDR2 SYGVKD. DNA for the CDR3: TGTGCCATCAGTGACACCAGGTCTTGGGTTAACTATGGCTACACCTTC. It translates to CAISDTRSWVNYGYTF.

This clone was detected only once. The CDR3 sequence: CASSILLFTEAFF. The CDR3 DNA sequence: TGTGCCAGTAGTATCCTCCTCTTCACTGAAGCTTTCTTT. This chain links TRBV19 with TRBJ1-1; D unclear. CDR1 and CDR2 from the germline V gene are LNHDA and SQIVND (reference sequence). This CDR3 contains 13 residues. Trimming pared 3 bases from V and 4 bases from J, leaving 9 bases between.

The V and J genes are TRBV14 and TRBJ2-3, with D perhaps TRBD2 (5 bases). The V end lost 1 base, the J end lost 0 bases, and 17 bases lay between the germline ends. The CDR3 consists of 18 residues. Germline V CDR1 and CDR2: SGHDN, FVKESK. CDR3 nucleotides: TGTGCCAGCAGCCAAGGTCCCACGGCGGGCCGGAGCACAGATACGCAGTATTTT. Translating gives CASSQGPTAGRSTDTQYF.

The V call is TRBV12-3 or TRBV12-4, the J call TRBJ1-6; tentatively, D is TRBD1 (5 bases). The CDR3 contains 12 residues. V was trimmed by 4 bases and J by 10 bases, leaving 8 bases between them. In DNA form, the CDR3 reads TGTGCCAGCAGTTCGGAGGGGTCACCCCTCCACTTT. The encoded protein is CASSSEGSPLHF.

CDR3 sequence reads: CASSPIRGSGNTIYF. In DNA form, the CDR3 reads TGTGCCAGCAGCCCCATTCGGGGCTCTGGAAACACCATATATTTT. This chain uses TRBV3-1 (or the pseudogene TRBV3-2) with TRBJ1-3; no reliable D call. Trimming shortened V by 4 bases and J by 0 bases, and 10 bases separated the two germline ends. Germline V gives CDR1 LGHDT, CDR2 YNNKEL (reference sequence). The CDR3 loop spans 15 amino acids.

The J gene is TRBJ1-2, the V gene TRBV5-4, with TRBD1 matching 7 bases. CDR3 size: 16 residues. Unmatched junction bases numbered 9, after V lost 0 bases and J lost 4 bases. CDR1 is SGHNT, CDR2 YYREEE, per germline (reference sequence). CDR3 DNA: TGTGCCAGCAGCTTGGCCCGGACAGGACAAAGCTATGGCTACACCTTC. Its protein is CASSLARTGQSYGYTF.

This clone was counted a single time. The chain combines TRBV5-1 with TRBJ2-5; D gene uncertain. V dropped 4 bases and J dropped 0 bases, with 16 bases sitting between them. Germline CDR1 reads SGHRS; CDR2 reads YFSETQ. The length of the CDR3 is 16 residues. As DNA, the CDR3 is TGCGCCAGCAGCCCGGACGGCTCACTTTACCAAGAGACCCAGTACTTC. It yields the protein CASSPDGSLYQETQYF.

The chain couples TRBV19 to TRBJ1-2, with TRBD1 as a possible D gene (6 bases). CDR3 length equals 13 residues. Per germline, CDR1 LNHDA and CDR2 SQIVND (reference sequence). The V and J ends lost 3 bases and 3 bases respectively, with 8 bases between them. CDR3 in amino acids: CASSITGHYGYTF. In DNA form, the CDR3 reads TGTGCCAGTAGTATCACAGGGCACTATGGCTACACCTTC.

The gene calls are TRBV5-1 and TRBJ1-5; D is undetermined. CDR3 length equals 13 residues. Germline-derived CDR1 and CDR2 are SGHRS and YFSETQ. V lost 0 bases and J 6 bases, leaving 7 bases between the germline ends. CDR3 loop: CASSLAESQPQHF. As DNA, the CDR3 is TGCGCCAGCAGCTTGGCGGAAAGTCAGCCCCAGCATTTT.

This chain connects TRBV5-1 to TRBJ1-1, with D hard to call. CDR3 length: 16 amino acids. Germline CDR1 and CDR2: SGHRS and YFSETQ. V lost 0 bases and J lost 0, with 12 bases in between. Here the CDR3 reads CASSLGRTIMNTEAFF. CDR3 sequence (DNA): TGCGCCAGCAGCTTGGGGAGAACGATCATGAACACTGAAGCTTTCTTT.

The chain couples TRBV15 to TRBJ1-6; D is ambiguous. CDR1 and CDR2 (germline): LNHNV, YYDKDF (reference sequence). V lost 0 bases, J lost 7 bases, and 7 bases lay in between. CDR3 length: 14 amino acids. The CDR3 region is CATSRDSFNSPLHF. The CDR3 bases are TGTGCCACCAGCAGAGACAGCTTCAATTCACCCCTCCACTTT.

The chain is built from TRBV21-1 and TRBJ1-5; the table's D call of TRBD1 was not tested on the DNA. TRBV21-1 is termed a pseudogene. The CDR3 is made up of 16 amino acids. CDR3 amino acids: CASSKGATGSNQPQHF. CDR3 coding DNA: TGTGCCAGCAGCAAAGGGGCGACAGGGAGCAATCAGCCCCAGCATTTT.

The chain links TRBV5-4 to TRBJ2-3, with D perhaps TRBD2 (6 bases). V was shortened by 5 bases and J by 6 bases, with 22 bases between the two germline ends. Germline V gene sequence: CDR1 SGHNT, CDR2 YYREEE (reference sequence). CDR3 length: 16 residues. CDR3 nucleotides: TGTGCCAGCAGGTTGCACGGGGGTACGCAGGGTGATACGCAGTATTTT. The encoded protein is CASRLHGGTQGDTQYF.

This chain links TRBV7-9 with TRBJ1-2; D unresolved. Trimming left V 5 bases short and J 4 bases short, with 14 bases between. The germline CDR1 and CDR2 sequences are SEHNR and FQNEAQ (reference sequence). CDR3 length: 14 amino acids. The CDR3 region is CASSLGGSGYGYTF. CDR3 nucleotide sequence: TGTGCCAGCAGCCTCGGAGGGTCTGGCTATGGCTACACCTTC.

This clone appeared once. This chain links TRBV4-3 with TRBJ1-1; 9 nucleotides align to TRBD1. CDR1 and CDR2 (germline): LGHNA, YSLEER. The CDR3 is 16 amino acids. The trim removed 0 bases at V and 4 bases at J, leaving 6 bases unmatched. CDR3 sequence: CASSQDRGQGTTEAFF. For the CDR3, the DNA is TGCGCCAGCAGCCAAGATCGGGGACAGGGTACCACTGAAGCTTTCTTT.

The V and J genes are TRBV2 and TRBJ1-2; D gene ambiguous. The CDR3 runs to 13 residues. With 1 base removed from V and 0 bases from J, the gap between germline ends came to 3 bases. The V gene's germline CDR1 is SNHLY and CDR2 FYNNEI. The CDR3 loop is CASSEGANYGYTF. The CDR3 DNA sequence: TGTGCCAGCAGTGAAGGGGCTAACTATGGCTACACCTTC. Variable domain in full (rest from reference TRBV2 and TRBJ1-2): EPEVTQTPSHQVTQMGQEVILRCVPISNHLYFYWYRQILGQKVEFLVSFYNNEISEKSEIFDDQFSVERPDGSNFTLKIRSTKLEDSAMYFCASSEGANYGYTFGSGTRLTVV.

The chain combines TRBV5-1 with TRBJ1-1; D unresolved. The V end was cut by 0 bases, the J end by 3 bases, with 6 bases between. This CDR3 spans 13 amino acids. CDR1 and CDR2 (germline): SGHRS, YFSETQ. The CDR3 DNA reads TGCGCCAGCAGCTTGGGAACGCACACTGAAGCTTTCTTT. Translated, it gives CASSLGTHTEAFF.

This rearrangement joins TRBV5-1 to TRBJ2-3; D unresolved. With 3 bases removed from V and 2 bases from J, the gap between germline ends came to 7 bases. The CDR3 totals 13 residues. Germline V gene sequence: CDR1 SGHRS, CDR2 YFSETQ. The CDR3 DNA sequence: TGCGCCAGCAGCTCACATTACACAGATACGCAGTATTTT. Protein: CASSSHYTDTQYF.

The V gene is TRBV18, the J gene TRBJ2-2; unclear D gene. The germline CDR1 and CDR2 sequences are KGHSH and LQKENI. Trimming stripped 3 bases from V and 3 bases from J, with 11 bases between. CDR3 size: 15 residues. In DNA, the CDR3 is TGTGCCAGCTCACCTTCAACGTTCGACACCGGGGAGCTGTTTTTT. This gives the protein CASSPSTFDTGELFF.

This chain connects TRBV11-2 to TRBJ2-5; tentatively, D is TRBD2 (5 bases). The germline V gene encodes CDR1 SGHAT and CDR2 FQNNGV. The V end lost 2 bases, the J end lost 4 bases, and 14 bases lay between the germline ends. The CDR3 length is 15 residues. The CDR3 DNA sequence: TGTGCCAGCAGCTTAACCCGGGGAGTGGCAGAGACCCAGTACTTC. It specifies CASSLTRGVAETQYF.

V gene TRBV7-2 combines with J gene TRBJ2-7, with TRBD2 identical over 7 bases. Trimming cost V 1 base and J 3 bases; bases outside gene matches: 3. Germline loops: CDR1 SGHTA, CDR2 FQGNSA. The CDR3 sequence is 14 residues long. The CDR3 nucleotides read TGTGCCAGCAGCTTAGACACGGGAGGCTACGAGCAGTACTTC. This gives the protein CASSLDTGGYEQYF.

The chain is built from TRBV19 and TRBJ1-2; TRBD1 might be the D (6 bases). The germline V and J ends were trimmed by 3 bases and 6 bases, with 11 bases remaining between them. CDR1 and CDR2 from the germline V gene are LNHDA and SQIVND (reference sequence). This CDR3 is built from 13 residues. The CDR3 loop is CASSIRPGDGYTF. The CDR3 bases are TGTGCCAGTAGTATTAGGCCAGGGGATGGCTACACCTTC.